This T cell receptor beta chain was obtained from a study of CD8+ T cells in alopecia areata. The wider study: Treated patients swallowed 5 to 10 mg of oral tofacitinib twice daily. Tofacitinib therapy took 6 to 18 months; 6 months off drug came after.

As the sequencing template, cDNA was produced by extracting RNA and reverse transcribing it. TCRdb's table, derived via immunoSEQ multiplex PCR, lists solely in-frame clones and lacks some. This table has some 170,000 clones, around 58% appearing once. Whole-study findings and limits: While tofacitinib was given, many expanded lesional clones persisted in scalp and blood. Treatment with tofacitinib significantly lowered scalp clonality and reduced expanded CD8+ clones among the top 100.

Described treatment: oral pan-JAK inhibitor, 5-10 mg twice daily. Note on this clone: Its antigen remains unknown.

V gave up 5 bases and J gave up 5 bases, with 19 bases separating them. This CDR3 spans 15 amino acids. Germline loops: CDR1 SGDLS, CDR2 YYNGEE. The sample was CD4+ T cells sorted from blood, taken around week 55, from a patient treated with tofacitinib. This clonotype originated in a human donor with alopecia areata. The rearrangement links TRBV9 to TRBJ2-5; perhaps TRBD1 as D (6 bases). The CDR3 bases are TGTGCCAGCAGTTCCTCCTCAGGGGCCCGGGAGACCCAGTACTTC. Amino acids: CASSSSSGARETQYF.